The subject of this entry is one TCR beta chain. This sample was included in a study of technical replicates of blood from a few donors. The germline CDR1 and CDR2 sequences are SEHNR and FQNEAQ (reference sequence). This CDR3 contains 14 residues. Trimming cost V 2 bases and J 2 bases, with 7 bases left between them. Generated by immunoSEQ multiplex PCR, the TCRdb table keeps only in-frame clones and is missing some. In the table there are around 81,000 clones, over 75% of which are singletons. The sequencing input was PBMCs. The rearrangement uses TRBV7-9 and TRBJ1-5; no clear D gene. This receptor was obtained from a human donor in good health. Some clones in this sample may be carry-over from other donors' samples. The CDR3 sequence is CASSLTTGNQPQHF. DNA for the CDR3: TGTGCCAGCAGCTTAACTACGGGCAATCAGCCCCAGCATTTT.